These T cell receptor beta chains were read from a single sample in a study of CXCR3-negative and CXCR3-positive naive CD8 T cells. TCRdb re-called the 5' RACE reads and gives one entry per CDR3 protein, without DNA. The sample is made up of about 63,000 distinct CDR3 sequences, and the top ten hold 4% to 5.5% of it. Material for sequencing was naive CXCR3+ CD8+ T cells from blood. The source is a human donor in good health. Some clones in this sample may be carry-over from other donors' samples. CDR3s include the opening cysteine and the closing phenylalanine or tryptophan. Each record gives: J gene, clone size, V gene, CDR3 protein. Clone sizes are given selectively: once, few, many, or a class where the clone is expanded.

TRBJ2-2	-	TRBV12-3/TRBV12-4	CASSRRPQGTGELFF
TRBJ2-7	-	TRBV4-1	CASSPGQGNYEQYF
TRBJ2-7	medium-sized	TRBV6-2/TRBV6-3	CASSSTGATNEQYF
TRBJ2-1	-	TRBV29-1	CSVDYRGGDEQFF
TRBJ2-7	-	TRBV28	CASSLRGPSSYERYF
TRBJ1-5	-	TRBV30	CAWSEGSSNQPQHF
TRBJ2-7	-	TRBV5-1	CASSLRGQYYEQYF
TRBJ2-5	-	TRBV7-2	CASSLRGPSRETQYF
TRBJ2-7	medium-sized	TRBV4-3	CASSRFNGARYEQYF
TRBJ2-1	-	TRBV7-3	CASSERQGLWNEQFF
TRBJ2-1	-	TRBV29-1	CSVSGLAEHEQFF
TRBJ2-7	-	TRBV27	CASRLTGGEYEQYF
TRBJ2-3	-	TRBV6-5	CASSLAGGEADTQYF
TRBJ2-2	-	TRBV2	CASSSGQGWGGELFF
TRBJ2-3	-	TRBV7-6	CASSESSSTSTDTQYF
TRBJ2-7	-	TRBV27	CASSSDLSGYEQYF
TRBJ2-7	-	TRBV7-9	CASRPKEGTGDSYEQYF
TRBJ2-7	-	TRBV29-1	CSVEGAGSDAYEQYF
TRBJ1-3	-	TRBV29-1	CSVEAGDSSGNTIYF
TRBJ2-1	-	TRBV5-1	CASSLVAYEQFF
TRBJ1-6	-	TRBV20-1	CSAFVRGENSPLHF
TRBJ1-1	medium-sized	TRBV20-1	CSAFRTGGNTEAFF
TRBJ2-1	-	TRBV3-1	CASSSSGASGGAYEQFF
TRBJ1-1	-	TRBV25-1	CASRREGTEAFF
TRBJ2-7	-	TRBV7-8	CASSSSRFRDTSYEQYF
TRBJ2-7	-	TRBV28	CASSPTNYEQYF
TRBJ2-1	-	TRBV7-3	CASSLGDEQFF
TRBJ2-7	-	TRBV12-3/TRBV12-4	CASSSRQTYEQYF
TRBJ2-1	-	TRBV20-1	CSAHVGQGVPNEHFF
TRBJ2-1	-	TRBV7-6	CASSLYQDTNEQFF
TRBJ2-3	-	TRBV18	CASSPKDTDTQYF
TRBJ2-2	-	TRBV20-1	CSAPGHTGELFF